This T cell receptor beta chain was documented in a study of T cell responses to AZD1222 COVID-19 vaccine. Both about-4-week and about-12-week second-dose recipients were combined. Repertoires were generated with immunoSEQ multiplex PCR, while TCRdb's copy carries only in-frame clones and drops some. This sample has tens of thousands of clones, with roughly 89% found just once. Concerning this clone itself: Antigen unknown.

The germline CDR1 and CDR2 sequences are LNHNV and YYDKDF (reference sequence). The CDR3 is 15 amino acids. V was cut by 0 bases and J by 4 bases, with 10 bases left in between. Study-level points and caveats: Compared with day 0, the breadth and depth of the Spike-specific TCR repertoire rose significantly after two doses of AZD1222. There were mostly white British donors and more females than males, and clonal diversity was possibly underestimated. The study reported that nearly half of spike-specific TCRs target unmutated variant regions.

The starting material was peripheral blood, obtained 28 days after the second AZD1222 dose. The sequence derives from an adult who received the AZD1222 COVID-19 vaccine. The chain uses TRBV15 and TRBJ1-5, with D hard to call. CDR3 protein: CATSRDRASNQPQHF. The DNA of the CDR3 is TGTGCCACCAGCAGAGATCGAGCCTCAAATCAGCCCCAGCATTTT.